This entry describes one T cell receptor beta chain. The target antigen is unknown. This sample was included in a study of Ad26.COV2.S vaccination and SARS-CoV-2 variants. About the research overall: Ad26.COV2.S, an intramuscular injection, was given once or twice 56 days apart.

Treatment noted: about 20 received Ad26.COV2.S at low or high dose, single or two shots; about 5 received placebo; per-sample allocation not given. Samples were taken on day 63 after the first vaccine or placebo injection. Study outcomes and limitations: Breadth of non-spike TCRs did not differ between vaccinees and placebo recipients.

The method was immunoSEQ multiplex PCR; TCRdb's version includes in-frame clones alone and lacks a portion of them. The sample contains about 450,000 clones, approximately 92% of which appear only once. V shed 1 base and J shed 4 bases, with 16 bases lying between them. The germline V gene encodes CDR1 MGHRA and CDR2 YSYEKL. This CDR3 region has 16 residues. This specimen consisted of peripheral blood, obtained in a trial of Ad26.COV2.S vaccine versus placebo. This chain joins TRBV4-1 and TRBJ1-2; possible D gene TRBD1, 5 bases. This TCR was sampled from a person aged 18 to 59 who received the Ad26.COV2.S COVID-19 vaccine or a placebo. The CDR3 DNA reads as TGCGCCAGCAGCCAAGTTGTGACGGGGCGAATCTATGGCTACACCTTC. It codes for CASSQVVTGRIYGYTF.